The 14 T cell receptor beta chains in this list originate from one sample, sequenced in a study of cytomegalovirus exposure and HLA in healthy donors (TCRdb year 2017). Libraries were made using the immunoSEQ multiplex PCR assay. A mixture of 60 forward primers for TCR Vbeta segments and 13 reverse primers for TCR Jbeta segments was used in the multiplex PCR. The immuneACCESS repertoire file appears here via TCRdb, limited to in-frame rearrangements. These files lack a portion of the clones; in checked studies, under half of the deficit traces to unresolved V genes, and the cause of the others is not known. The sample table records over 200,000 clones; 75% to 80% of these occur just once. Jointly, the top ten make up less than 2% of the sample. The sequenced sample consisted of PBMCs. Receptor source: a male donor in good health and CMV-seronegative.

A few counts support this clone. This chain joins TRBV7-3 and TRBJ2-1; 11 bases agree with TRBD2. The V gene end was trimmed by 0 bases and the J gene end by 4 bases; junction bases not matched to a gene: 8. The CDR3 is made up of 18 amino acids. Germline assignment: CDR1 SGHTA and CDR2 FQGTGA. CDR3: CASSLTPLAGVKYNEQFF. The CDR3 DNA sequence: TGTGCCAGCAGCTTAACCCCACTAGCGGGAGTAAAGTACAATGAGCAGTTCTTC.

The rearrangement links TRBV19 to TRBJ1-2; TRBD1 agrees at 7 bases. After removal of 5 bases from V and 2 bases from J, the junction contained 2 bases not matched to a gene. Germline V gene data show CDR1 as LNHDA and CDR2 as SQIVND (reference sequence). CDR3 length: 13 residues. The chain's CDR3 is CASSDRENYGYTF. As DNA, the CDR3 is TGTGCCAGTAGTGACAGGGAAAACTATGGCTACACCTTC. Drawing the rest from reference TRBV19 and TRBJ1-2, the complete variable domain is DGGITQSPKYLFRKEGQNVTLSCEQNLNHDAMYWYRQDPGQGLRLIYYSQIVNDFQKGDIAEGYSVSREKKESFPLTVTSAQKNPTAFYLCASSDRENYGYTFGSGTRLTVV.

This clone was recorded a few times. The genes are TRBV5-8 and TRBJ2-7, with TRBD1 matching 7 bases. Germline V gene sequence: CDR1 SGHTS, CDR2 YDEGEE. With 3 bases clipped from V and 6 bases from J, the junction kept 9 bases outside the gene matches. CDR3 length: 14 amino acids. The CDR3 reads CASSSLQDRVEQYF. CDR3 in DNA: TGTGCCAGCAGCTCACTACAAGACAGGGTCGAGCAGTACTTC.

This rearrangement joins TRBV27 to TRBJ2-3, with 10 bases that match TRBD2. The CDR3 spans 16 residues. The germline V gene has CDR1 MNHEY and CDR2 SMNVEV (reference sequence). Unmatched junction bases numbered 8, after V lost 5 bases and J lost 3 bases. This CDR3 is CASSPIAGGPTDTQYF. Here the CDR3 DNA reads TGTGCCAGCAGTCCCATAGCGGGGGGCCCTACAGATACGCAGTATTTT.

J is TRBJ1-3 and V is TRBV7-9, with 8 bases identical to TRBD1. Germline V gene lookup returns CDR1 SEHNR and CDR2 FQNEAQ (reference sequence). This CDR3 is 16 amino acids long. Germline trimming cut 4 bases from V and 3 bases from J; bases unmatched to any gene: 8. This CDR3 is CASSSEGRGLGNTIYF. The CDR3 nucleotides read TGTGCCAGCAGCTCGGAGGGCAGGGGGCTTGGAAACACCATATATTTT.

The chain carries TRBV28 and TRBJ2-2; 9 nucleotides line up with TRBD2. Germline V gene lookup returns CDR1 MDHEN and CDR2 SYDVKM. This CDR3 spans 15 amino acids. J was trimmed by 0 bases and V by 7 bases; bases with no gene match: 3. The CDR3 region has the DNA TGTGCCAGCACCGTAGCGGGGGCGAACACCGGGGAGCTGTTTTTT. Amino acids: CASTVAGANTGELFF. The full variable domain, rest sourced from reference TRBV28 and TRBJ2-2, is DVKVTQSSRYLVKRTGEKVFLECVQDMDHENMFWYRQDPGLGLRLIYFSYDVKMKEKGDIPEGYSVSREKKERFSLILESASTNQTSMYLCASTVAGANTGELFFGEGSRLTVL.

V gene TRBV18 combines with J gene TRBJ1-5, with TRBD1 as a possible D gene (5 bases). The V end lost 5 bases, the J end lost 2 bases, and 10 bases lay between the germline ends. CDR3 size: 14 residues. The V gene's germline CDR1 is KGHSH and CDR2 LQKENI. The CDR3 loop is CASSAGGGNQPQHF. The CDR3 region has the DNA TGTGCCAGCTCAGCGGGAGGGGGCAATCAGCCCCAGCATTTT.

V usage is TRBV19 and J usage is TRBJ2-7; possible D gene TRBD2, 5 bases. Germline V gene sequence: CDR1 LNHDA, CDR2 SQIVND (reference sequence). With 7 bases removed from V and 6 bases from J, the gap between germline ends came to 13 bases. CDR3 length: 12 amino acids. This CDR3 is CASTRGLGEQYF. The CDR3 nucleotides are TGTGCCAGTACCCGCGGGTTGGGCGAGCAGTACTTC.

This chain connects TRBV14 to TRBJ2-5, with TRBD2 identical over 13 bases. Germline values: CDR1 SGHDN, CDR2 FVKESK. The CDR3 totals 17 residues. Trimming cost V 4 bases and J 3 bases; bases outside gene matches: 8. The DNA of the CDR3 is TGTGCCAGCAGCCTTCATGGACTAGCGGGAGTCGAAGAGACCCAGTACTTC. Translating gives CASSLHGLAGVEETQYF.

Regarding this clone: Other DNA sequences in the same sample also yield this CDR3. The chain combines TRBV9 with TRBJ1-4; D may be TRBD1 (5 bases). The CDR3 length is 15 residues. Per the germline V gene, CDR1 is SGDLS and CDR2 is YYNGEE. Deletions cut 2 bases from V and 0 bases from J, with 8 bases between. CDR3: CASSVGGATNEKLFF. CDR3 in DNA: TGTGCCAGCAGCGTGGGAGGGGCAACTAATGAAAAACTGTTTTTT.

CDR3 sequence: CASSYRSSGASYEQYF. The CDR3 nucleotides are TGTGCCAGCAGTTACCGTAGTAGCGGGGCTTCCTACGAGCAGTACTTC. The chain has TRBV11-2 and TRBJ2-7, with 8 nucleotides matching TRBD2. The germline CDR1 and CDR2 sequences are SGHAT and FQNNGV. After removal of 6 bases from V and 1 base from J, the junction contained 11 bases not matched to a gene. CDR3 length equals 16 residues.

CDR3 DNA sequence: TGTGCCAGTGCCCGGGACTATCGAGAGACCCAGTACTTC. Residues: CASARDYRETQYF. The chain employs TRBV19 and TRBJ2-5, with TRBD2 matching 7 bases. The germline gives CDR1 LNHDA, CDR2 SQIVND (reference sequence). The CDR3 has 13 amino acids. Unmatched junction bases numbered 7, after V lost 8 bases and J lost 4 bases.

The chain employs TRBV27 and TRBJ1-5; 7 bases are shared with TRBD1. The CDR3 runs 15 residues. The V and J ends lost 4 bases and 0 bases, in that order; junction bases with no gene match: 3. Germline V gene lookup returns CDR1 MNHEY and CDR2 SMNVEV (reference sequence). The CDR3 bases are TGTGCCAGCAGTTACCAGGGGGTTAGCAATCAGCCCCAGCATTTT. This sequence encodes CASSYQGVSNQPQHF.

This clone was seen once. The CDR3 loop is CASSVRVTDTQYF. CDR3 DNA: TGTGCCAGCAGCGTGAGGGTCACAGATACGCAGTATTTT. The chain combines TRBV9 with TRBJ2-3, with D perhaps matching TRBD2 (5 bases). The V and J ends lost 2 bases and 2 bases respectively, with 6 bases between them. The CDR3 is 13 residues long. The germline gives CDR1 SGDLS, CDR2 YYNGEE. Using reference TRBV9 and TRBJ2-3 for the parts outside the CDR3, the full variable domain is DSGVTQTPKHLITATGQRVTLRCSPRSGDLSVYWYQQSLDQGLQFLIQYYNGEERAKGNILERFSAQQFPDLHSELNLSSLELGDSALYFCASSVRVTDTQYFGPGTRLTVL.